The 17 T cell receptor beta chains below all came from one sample that was sequenced in a study of Tregs in tolerant kidney transplant recipients (dated by TCRdb to about 2019). Reading the label with the study, this specimen's time point is: blood sample drawn before combined kidney and bone marrow transplant. Library preparation employed the immunoSEQ multiplex PCR assay. TCRdb holds this immuneACCESS table with in-frame rearrangements only. Some clones are missing; in checked studies, unresolved V genes explain under half, and the rest has no known cause. The sample table gives approximately 52,000 clones. About 0.85% of the sample comes from the top ten. Specimen: CD4+ T cells from blood, collected before the transplant. The receptor set was obtained from a human donor who received a combined kidney and bone marrow transplant.

With respect to this clone: The read is 3 residues too short to cover the CDR3 end, so that end is filled in from the germline J gene. V is TRBV5-1 and J is TRBJ2-1, with 11 bases that match TRBD2. This CDR3 comprises 16 residues. With 4 bases clipped from V and 7 bases from J, the junction kept 10 bases outside the gene matches. Germline CDR1 reads SGHRS; CDR2 reads YFSETQ. The CDR3: CASSPYLTSGDNEQFF. The CDR3 DNA, read in part, is TGCGCCAGCAGCCCGTATTTGACTAGCGGGGATAATGAG. The variable domain in full, with the rest retrieved from reference TRBV5-1 and TRBJ2-1, is KAGVTQTPRYLIKTRGQQVTLSCSPISGHRSVSWYQQTPGQGLQFLFEYFSETQRNKGNFPGRFSGRQFSNSRSEMNVSTLELGDSALYLCASSPYLTSGDNEQFFGPGTRLTVL.

The CDR3 protein is CASSPLTSAGELFF. The CDR3 bases that were read are TGTGCCAGTAGTCCCCTTACTAGTGCCGGGGAG. The chain couples TRBV19 to TRBJ2-2, with D perhaps matching TRBD2 (5 bases). The DNA ends 3 residues before the CDR3 does, and the rest of the CDR3 is filled in from the germline J gene. Germline V gene sequence: CDR1 LNHDA, CDR2 SQIVND (reference sequence). CDR3 length: 14 amino acids. V dropped 5 bases and J dropped 6 bases, with 13 bases sitting between them.

For this clone: The sequenced fragment ends 3 residues before the CDR3 boundary, so the rest is inferred from the germline J gene. The rearrangement uses TRBV5-1 and TRBJ2-5; no clear D gene. Trimming removed 2 bases from V and 5 bases from J, with 10 bases in between. The V gene's germline CDR1 is SGHRS and CDR2 YFSETQ. This CDR3 is built from 13 residues. Incomplete CDR3 DNA: TGCGCCAGCAGCTTCGGGTCCAAGGAGACC. Residues: CASSFGSKET. The entire CDR3 protein reads CASSFGSKETQYF. The full variable domain, its missing parts supplied by reference TRBV5-1 and TRBJ2-5, is KAGVTQTPRYLIKTRGQQVTLSCSPISGHRSVSWYQQTPGQGLQFLFEYFSETQRNKGNFPGRFSGRQFSNSRSEMNVSTLELGDSALYLCASSFGSKETQYFGPGTRLLVL.

Details on this clone: The read terminates 3 residues ahead of where the CDR3 ends, so the germline J gene completes it. The chain has TRBV11-3 and TRBJ2-2; D possibly corresponds to TRBD1 (6 bases). The CDR3 is 15 residues long. Germline lookup yields CDR1 SGHNT and CDR2 YENEEA. Trimming removed 0 bases from V and 6 bases from J, with 11 bases in between. The chain's CDR3 is CASSLEQGVPGELFF. The DNA read from the CDR3 is TGTGCCAGCAGCTTAGAACAGGGAGTCCCCGGGGAG.

As regards this clone: From the germline J gene comes the end of the CDR3, since the read stops 3 residues before it. The chain joins TRBV6-1 to TRBJ2-2; D is possibly TRBD1 (5 bases). The V gene lost 3 bases and the J gene lost 1 base, with 9 bases spanning the gap. Germline assignment: CDR1 MNHNS and CDR2 SASEGT. The CDR3 sequence is 15 residues long. This CDR3 reads CASSDSDRNTGELFF. Incomplete CDR3 DNA: TGTGCCAGCAGTGACAGCGACAGGAACACCGGGGAG.

On this clone: Coverage ceases 3 residues before the CDR3 finishes, and the germline J gene fills in the end. The chain couples TRBV2 to TRBJ2-3, with unresolved D. V lost 2 bases to trimming and J lost 4 bases, with 10 bases between them. The CDR3 has 14 residues. CDR1 and CDR2 from the germline V gene are SNHLY and FYNNEI. This CDR3 is CASSEQVSADTQYF. CDR3 DNA, as far as it was read: TGTGCCAGCAGTGAACAGGTCTCGGCAGATACG.

Concerning this clone itself: The CDR3 end lies 3 residues beyond the end of the read and is filled in from the germline J gene. This chain uses TRBV19 with TRBJ2-5, with D perhaps matching TRBD1 or TRBD2 (6 bases each). The V gene's germline CDR1 is LNHDA and CDR2 SQIVND (reference sequence). The V end was cut by 5 bases, the J end by 3 bases, with 10 bases between. This CDR3 has 13 amino acids. The CDR3 DNA, read in part, is TGTGCCAGTAGTGGAGGGGGAAAAGAGACC. It translates to CASSGGGKET. The full CDR3 protein is CASSGGGKETQYF.

Note on this clone: From the germline J gene comes the end of the CDR3, since the read stops 3 residues before it. The rearrangement uses TRBV2 and TRBJ2-3; the D gene is possibly TRBD1 (5 bases). In germline, CDR1 is SNHLY, CDR2 FYNNEI. CDR3 size: 13 residues. The V and J ends lost 8 bases and 2 bases respectively, with 11 bases between them. The DNA read from the CDR3 is TGTGCCAGCTCGTACAGGTTCACAGATACG. Protein sequence: CASSYRFTDT. The whole CDR3 protein is CASSYRFTDTQYF.

Note on this clone: The CDR3 end falls 3 residues outside the read, so it is completed with the germline J gene. The rearrangement joins TRBV18 to TRBJ1-1, with TRBD1 as a possible D gene (6 bases). The CDR3 is 16 amino acids. The germline gives CDR1 KGHSH, CDR2 LQKENI. Trimming pared 3 bases from V and 1 base from J, leaving 15 bases between. CDR3 amino acids: CASSPRIDRPNTEAFF. The CDR3 DNA, read in part, is TGTGCCAGCTCACCCCGGATAGACAGGCCGAACACTGAA.

Remarks on this clone: The CDR3 end lies 3 residues beyond the end of the read and is filled in from the germline J gene. This chain links TRBV18 with TRBJ2-6; 10 nucleotides agree with TRBD1. The CDR3 covers 17 residues. Losses at the gene ends were 5 bases for V and 0 bases for J; bases not matched to a gene: 4. Germline V lookup: CDR1 KGHSH, CDR2 LQKENI. CDR3 DNA (partial): TGTGCCAGCTCAACCGGGACAGGGGTCTCTGGGGCCAACGTC. Its protein is CASSTGTGVSGANV. The whole CDR3 protein is CASSTGTGVSGANVLTF.

Concerning this clone itself: The observed sequence ends 3 residues before the CDR3 terminus, with the missing tail filled in from the germline J gene. The chain employs TRBV6-1 and TRBJ2-5, with D unresolved. The CDR3 is 13 residues long. Germline CDR1 MNHNS, CDR2 SASEGT. The V end lost 4 bases, the J end lost 1 base, and 7 bases lay between the germline ends. The CDR3 bases that were read are TGTGCCAGCAGTGTCAGGCCCCAAGAGACC. Translation gives CASSVRPQET. The CDR3 as a whole reads CASSVRPQETQYF.

As concerns this clone: The observed sequence ends 3 residues before the CDR3 terminus, with the missing tail filled in from the germline J gene. The rearrangement uses TRBV19 and TRBJ2-2, with D perhaps being TRBD1 or TRBD2 (5 bases each). V lost 2 bases, J lost 9 bases, and 13 bases lay in between. CDR1 LNHDA and CDR2 SQIVND come from the germline V gene (reference sequence). The CDR3 loop spans 14 amino acids. The CDR3 bases that were read are TGTGCCAGTAGTATAAGCCAGGGAGTGTGGGAG. It specifies CASSISQGVWE. The entire CDR3 sequence reads CASSISQGVWELFF. Complete variable domain (other parts from reference TRBV19 and TRBJ2-2): DGGITQSPKYLFRKEGQNVTLSCEQNLNHDAMYWYRQDPGQGLRLIYYSQIVNDFQKGDIAEGYSVSREKKESFPLTVTSAQKNPTAFYLCASSISQGVWELFFGEGSRLTVL.

Worth noting for this clone: The read is 3 residues too short to cover the CDR3 end, so that end is filled in from the germline J gene. V usage is TRBV29-1 and J usage is TRBJ2-3; D is ambiguous. V was clipped by 8 bases and J by 0 bases, with 12 bases between them. The length of the CDR3 is 13 residues. Germline CDR1 and CDR2: SQVTM and ANQGSEA. The CDR3 spells CSPVASSTDTQYF. The sequenced part of the CDR3 DNA is TGCAGCCCCGTGGCCTCTAGCACAGATACG.

In regard to this clone: The read comes to an end 3 residues before the CDR3 does, leaving the germline J gene to fill in the end. The genes are TRBV18 and TRBJ2-5; TRBD1 matches at 9 bases. The trim removed 6 bases at V and 5 bases at J, leaving 13 bases unmatched. CDR3 length: 16 amino acids. Germline CDR1 reads KGHSH; CDR2 reads LQKENI. This CDR3 is CASSKLRTGDFETQYF. The DNA read from the CDR3 is TGTGCCAGCTCCAAATTAAGGACAGGGGATTTCGAGACC.

Details on this clone: The read terminates 3 residues ahead of where the CDR3 ends, so the germline J gene completes it. J is TRBJ2-5 and V is TRBV5-1, with 7 bases matching TRBD2. This CDR3 has 13 residues. From germline, CDR1 is SGHRS and CDR2 YFSETQ. Trimming took 6 bases from V and 3 from J; bases not matched to a gene: 5. Here the CDR3 reads CASNAGGKETQYF. CDR3 DNA, as far as it was read: TGCGCCAGCAACGCCGGGGGGAAAGAGACC.

Note on this clone: Sequencing ends 3 residues short of the CDR3 end; the germline J gene provides the rest. The genes are TRBV14 and TRBJ2-2, with a tentative D call TRBD2 (6 bases). V lost 2 bases and J 4 bases, leaving 14 bases between the germline ends. Germline V gene data show CDR1 as SGHDN and CDR2 as FVKESK. This CDR3 is built from 16 residues. The CDR3 loop is CASSQLPGRFTGELFF. Partial CDR3 DNA: TGTGCCAGCAGCCAATTGCCAGGGAGGTTCACCGGGGAG.

With respect to this clone: The read gets to within 3 residues of the CDR3 end, and the germline J gene fills in the rest. The V and J genes are TRBV7-2 and TRBJ2-5; D possibly corresponds to TRBD1 (5 bases). CDR3 size: 14 residues. Trimming took off 4 bases at V and 0 bases at J, with 9 bases between the two ends. The germline gives CDR1 SGHTA, CDR2 FQGNSA. The CDR3 region is CASSSTGNQETQYF. The sequenced part of the CDR3 DNA is TGTGCCAGCAGCTCAACAGGAAACCAAGAGACC.